This passage covers 20 T cell receptor beta chains from one sample sequenced in a study of T cell changes during pregnancy in multiple sclerosis (dated by TCRdb to the late 2010s). Receptors were amplified or captured by the immunoSEQ multiplex PCR assay. TCRdb took over this immuneACCESS table, retaining in-frame rearrangements with V and J assigned. Such tables are incomplete; in checked studies, under half of the missing clones stem from an unresolved V gene, and the remainder is unexplained. Present in this sample are about 38,000 clones, 75% to 95% of which were seen just once. 12% of the sample lies in the top ten. This specimen consisted of CD8+ T cells from peripheral blood mononuclear cells, obtained after pregnancy. All receptors derive from a female donor with multiple sclerosis, enrolled in a pregnancy study.

This chain connects TRBV2 to TRBJ2-7; D is unresolved. The CDR3 is 16 residues long. The germline gives CDR1 SNHLY, CDR2 FYNNEI. Trimming stripped 2 bases from V and 0 bases from J, with 14 bases between. This chain's CDR3 is CASSELEVIGSYEQYF. CDR3 sequence (DNA): TGTGCCAGCAGTGAATTAGAGGTAATCGGCTCCTACGAGCAGTACTTC.

The CDR3 DNA sequence: TGTGCCAGCCAGTGGCAACAGGGATCTTTCTACGAGCAGTACTTC. This codes for CASQWQQGSFYEQYF. The rearrangement joins TRBV19 to TRBJ2-7; a possible D gene is TRBD1 (6 bases). Germline-derived CDR1 and CDR2 are LNHDA and SQIVND (reference sequence). The CDR3 consists of 15 residues. Trimming left V 9 bases short and J 3 bases short, with 21 bases between. Complete variable domain (other parts from reference TRBV19 and TRBJ2-7): DGGITQSPKYLFRKEGQNVTLSCEQNLNHDAMYWYRQDPGQGLRLIYYSQIVNDFQKGDIAEGYSVSREKKESFPLTVTSAQKNPTAFYLCASQWQQGSFYEQYFGPGTRLTVT.

J is TRBJ2-1 and V is TRBV15, with 7 bases aligning to TRBD2. CDR1 LNHNV and CDR2 YYDKDF come from the germline V gene (reference sequence). There are 15 residues in the CDR3. The trim removed 5 bases at V and 0 bases at J, leaving 4 bases unmatched. DNA for the CDR3: TGTGCCACCAGCCCGGGACTAACCTCCTACAATGAGCAGTTCTTC. This codes for CATSPGLTSYNEQFF.

The chain couples TRBV27 to TRBJ2-5, with 9 nucleotides matching TRBD2. The germline gives CDR1 MNHEY, CDR2 SMNVEV (reference sequence). The CDR3 runs to 16 residues. V lost 3 bases, J lost 3 bases, and 8 bases stayed unmatched. The CDR3: CASSLRGGRGKETQYF. CDR3 sequence (DNA): TGTGCCAGCAGTTTGAGGGGCGGGAGGGGGAAAGAGACCCAGTACTTC.

This CDR3 reads CASSFFPRTENTEAFF. CDR3 sequence (DNA): TGTGCCAGCAGTTTTTTCCCCCGGACAGAGAACACTGAAGCTTTCTTT. The chain has TRBV28 and TRBJ1-1, with D possibly matching TRBD1 (6 bases). Germline V lookup: CDR1 MDHEN, CDR2 SYDVKM. The CDR3 covers 16 residues. Trimming took 3 bases from V and 1 from J, leaving 15 bases between them.

The genes are TRBV7-6 and TRBJ2-1, with D perhaps TRBD2 (6 bases). V lost 1 base, J lost 4 bases, and 17 bases lay in between. There are 17 residues in the CDR3. Germline values: CDR1 SGHVS, CDR2 FNYEAQ. DNA for the CDR3: TGTGCCAGCAGCTTAGAGAAAGCGGGCGGCCGGTACAATGAGCAGTTCTTC. This sequence encodes CASSLEKAGGRYNEQFF.

V usage is TRBV6-1 and J usage is TRBJ1-3; 7 nucleotides match TRBD1. Trimming removed 0 bases from V and 8 bases from J; junction bases left unmatched: 7. This CDR3 is built from 15 residues. The germline CDR1 and CDR2 sequences are MNHNS and SASEGT. The CDR3 DNA follows: TGTGCCAGCAGTGAAGCCGAGACAGGGTCGGACACCATATATTTT. Its translation: CASSEAETGSDTIYF.

V gene TRBV9 combines with J gene TRBJ2-1; D is perhaps TRBD2 (6 bases). V was trimmed by 0 bases and J by 2 bases, leaving 9 bases between them. The CDR3 is made up of 15 amino acids. Germline CDR1 reads SGDLS; CDR2 reads YYNGEE. CDR3 protein: CASSVVAGTYNEQFF. DNA of the CDR3: TGTGCCAGCAGCGTAGTTGCGGGGACCTACAATGAGCAGTTCTTC.

The V gene is TRBV13, the J gene TRBJ1-2; D is undetermined. Germline loops: CDR1 PRHDT, CDR2 FYEKMQ (reference sequence). V lost 5 bases to trimming and J lost 4 bases, with 8 bases between them. The length of the CDR3 is 12 residues. CDR3 protein: CASSARLYGYTF. CDR3 coding DNA: TGTGCCAGCAGCGCCCGACTCTATGGCTACACCTTC.

CDR3 protein: CASSPQGRTETQYF. CDR3 sequence (DNA): TGTGCCAGCAGTCCACAGGGGAGAACGGAGACCCAGTACTTC. The rearrangement uses TRBV28 and TRBJ2-5; 7 nucleotides agree with TRBD1. V gave up 5 bases and J gave up 5 bases; unmatched junction bases: 8. Germline V CDR1 and CDR2: MDHEN, SYDVKM. The CDR3 covers 14 residues.

V gene TRBV5-1 combines with J gene TRBJ2-1; D is unresolved. CDR3 length: 16 residues. The germline V gene encodes CDR1 SGHRS and CDR2 YFSETQ. The V and J ends lost 1 base and 5 bases respectively, with 16 bases between them. The CDR3, as DNA: TGCGCCAGCAGCTTGTATACGCCGGAGACGGACAATGAGCAGTTCTTC. It is translated as CASSLYTPETDNEQFF.

The J gene is TRBJ2-6, the V gene TRBV27; 7 nucleotides line up with TRBD1. The CDR3 has 20 amino acids. The V and J ends lost 4 bases and 0 bases, in that order; junction bases with no gene match: 15. The germline V gene encodes CDR1 MNHEY and CDR2 SMNVEV (reference sequence). The CDR3 DNA follows: TGTGCCAGCAGTTCATACCCCCGGGACAGCCTTTCCTCTGGGGCCAACGTCCTGACTTTC. It is translated as CASSSYPRDSLSSGANVLTF. Based on the CDR3 plus reference TRBV27 and TRBJ2-6, the full variable domain is EAQVTQNPRYLITVTGKKLTVTCSQNMNHEYMSWYRQDPGLGLRQIYYSMNVEVTDKGDVPEGYKVSRKEKRNFPLILESPSPNQTSLYFCASSSYPRDSLSSGANVLTFGAGSRLTVL.

The chain uses TRBV6-1 and TRBJ1-1; 12 positions match TRBD1. The germline gives CDR1 MNHNS, CDR2 SASEGT. The CDR3 runs 15 residues. V lost 8 bases to trimming and J lost 0 bases; unmatched junction nucleotides: 4. The DNA of the CDR3 is TGTGCCAGCGGAGGGACAGGGGGCGTGAACACTGAAGCTTTCTTT. This encodes CASGGTGGVNTEAFF.

This clone was recorded only once. The chain recombines TRBV11-2 with TRBJ1-1; D is uncertain. The V end lost 1 base, the J end lost 4 bases, and 7 bases lay between the germline ends. The germline CDR1 and CDR2 sequences are SGHAT and FQNNGV. The CDR3 sequence is 13 residues long. The CDR3 reads CASSLAEGTEAFF. The CDR3 bases are TGTGCCAGCAGCTTAGCGGAGGGCACTGAAGCTTTCTTT.

This chain joins TRBV7-8 and TRBJ2-2, with unresolved D. The CDR3 extends over 14 amino acids. The V end was cut by 8 bases, the J end by 4 bases, with 14 bases between. CDR1 and CDR2 from the germline V gene are SGHVS and FQNEAQ. The CDR3 nucleotides read TGTGCCAGCGGGCAAAAAGGATCCACCGGGGAGCTGTTTTTT. This encodes CASGQKGSTGELFF. The variable domain in full, completed from reference TRBV7-8 and TRBJ2-2, reads GAGVSQSPRYKVAKRGQDVALRCDPISGHVSLFWYQQALGQGPEFLTYFQNEAQLDKSGLPSDRFFAERPEGSVSTLKIQRTQQEDSAVYLCASGQKGSTGELFFGEGSRLTVL.

The chain has TRBV9 and TRBJ2-7; 10 nucleotides match TRBD2. Germline V lookup: CDR1 SGDLS, CDR2 YYNGEE. The trim removed 3 bases at V and 5 bases at J, leaving 2 bases unmatched. The length of the CDR3 is 13 residues. The CDR3, as DNA: TGTGCCAGCAGCGCCGGGACTAGCGACGAGCAGTACTTC. This sequence encodes CASSAGTSDEQYF.

The chain links TRBV5-1 to TRBJ2-7; TRBD1 matches at 10 bases. The trim removed 0 bases at V and 5 bases at J, leaving 5 bases unmatched. Looked up from germline, CDR1 is SGHRS and CDR2 is YFSETQ. This CDR3 comprises 15 residues. For the CDR3, the DNA is TGCGCCAGCAGCTTGGGGGAGACAGGGGGCGACGAGCAGTACTTC. Translating it yields CASSLGETGGDEQYF. Combining the CDR3 with reference TRBV5-1 and TRBJ2-7 gives the whole variable domain KAGVTQTPRYLIKTRGQQVTLSCSPISGHRSVSWYQQTPGQGLQFLFEYFSETQRNKGNFPGRFSGRQFSNSRSEMNVSTLELGDSALYLCASSLGETGGDEQYFGPGTRLTVT.

V gene TRBV9 combines with J gene TRBJ1-2; D is perhaps TRBD1 (6 bases). In germline, CDR1 is SGDLS, CDR2 YYNGEE. CDR3 length: 14 amino acids. V was clipped by 3 bases and J by 8 bases, with 17 bases between them. The DNA for the CDR3 is TGTGCCAGCAGCGACCAGGACAGCCCGATGGGCTACACCTTC. It encodes CASSDQDSPMGYTF. The full variable domain, its missing parts supplied by reference TRBV9 and TRBJ1-2, is DSGVTQTPKHLITATGQRVTLRCSPRSGDLSVYWYQQSLDQGLQFLIQYYNGEERAKGNILERFSAQQFPDLHSELNLSSLELGDSALYFCASSDQDSPMGYTFGSGTRLTVV.

The gene calls are TRBV2 and TRBJ2-7, with TRBD1 identical over 8 bases. The ends lost 1 base at V and 2 bases at J; junction bases unmatched: 4. Germline V gene lookup returns CDR1 SNHLY and CDR2 FYNNEI. The CDR3 loop spans 15 amino acids. CDR3 in amino acids: CASSEVRTGTYEQYF. The DNA for the CDR3 is TGTGCCAGCAGTGAAGTTAGGACAGGGACCTACGAGCAGTACTTC.

V gene TRBV7-2 combines with J gene TRBJ2-7; perhaps TRBD2 as D (5 bases). V gave up 3 bases and J gave up 3 bases, with 12 bases separating them. The CDR3 is 14 amino acids. Germline V gene data show CDR1 as SGHTA and CDR2 as FQGNSA. CDR3 nucleotides: TGTGCCAGCAGCTTCGGACTGGGGATCTACGAGCAGTACTTC. Translated, it gives CASSFGLGIYEQYF.